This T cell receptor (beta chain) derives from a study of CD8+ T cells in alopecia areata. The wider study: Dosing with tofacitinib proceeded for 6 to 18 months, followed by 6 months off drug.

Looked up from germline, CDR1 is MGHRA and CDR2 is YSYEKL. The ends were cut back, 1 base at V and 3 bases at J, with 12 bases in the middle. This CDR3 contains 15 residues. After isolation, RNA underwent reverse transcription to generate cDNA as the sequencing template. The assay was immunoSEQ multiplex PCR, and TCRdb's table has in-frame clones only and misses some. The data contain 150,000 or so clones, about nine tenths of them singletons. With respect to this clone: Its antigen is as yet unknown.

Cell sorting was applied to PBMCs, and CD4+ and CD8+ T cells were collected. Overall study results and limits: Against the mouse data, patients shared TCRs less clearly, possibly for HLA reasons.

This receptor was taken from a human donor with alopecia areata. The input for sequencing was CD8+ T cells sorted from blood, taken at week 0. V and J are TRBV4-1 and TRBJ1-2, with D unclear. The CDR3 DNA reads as TGCGCCAGCAGCCAAGTTGAGGGTACGGACTATGGCTACACCTTC. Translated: CASSQVEGTDYGYTF.